The 32 T cell receptor beta chains presented below share a single source sample, sequenced in a study of long-term antiretroviral therapy in people with HIV. Version v3.0 of the immunoSEQ assay ran at survey level. Assay: immunoSEQ multiplex PCR; the TCRdb copy retains only in-frame clones and omits some. The sample has tens of thousands of clones; roughly four fifths are singletons. The source material was unsorted PBMCs, sampled 0.5 years before starting antiretroviral therapy. All receptors derive from a man aged 40-49 years with HIV.

This clone appeared once. This chain uses TRBV6-5 with TRBJ1-3; D is ambiguous. This CDR3 spans 15 amino acids. Per the germline V gene, CDR1 is MNHEY and CDR2 is SVGAGI. The ends were cut back, 8 bases at V and 0 bases at J, with 14 bases in the middle. Written as DNA, the CDR3 is TGTGCCAGCCGCCGCAGTTCTATCTCTGGAAACACCATATATTTT. Residues: CASRRSSISGNTIYF.

This sequence joins TRBV7-8 and TRBJ2-7, with 7 bases matching TRBD1. The CDR3 runs 13 residues. Germline V lookup: CDR1 SGHVS, CDR2 FQNEAQ. Trimming took 3 bases from V and 2 from J; bases not matched to a gene: 1. The CDR3 loop is CASSFTGAYEQYF. In DNA form, the CDR3 reads TGTGCCAGCAGCTTCACAGGGGCCTACGAGCAGTACTTC.

The gene calls are TRBV11-2 and TRBJ1-3; D gene uncertain. V gave up 1 base and J gave up 2 bases, with 3 bases separating them. Germline V gene lookup returns CDR1 SGHAT and CDR2 FQNNGV. The length of the CDR3 is 13 residues. Here the CDR3 reads CASSLVTGNTIYF. The CDR3 coding sequence is TGTGCCAGCAGCTTAGTAACTGGAAACACCATATATTTT.

The chain carries TRBV6-1 and TRBJ2-3; perhaps TRBD1 as D (6 bases). Germline V gene sequence: CDR1 MNHNS, CDR2 SASEGT. V lost 0 bases and J 2 bases, leaving 18 bases between the germline ends. The CDR3 contains 18 residues. DNA of the CDR3: TGTGCCAGCAGTGAAGCGCTGAAGGGACATCTTATCACAGATACGCAGTATTTT. This gives the protein CASSEALKGHLITDTQYF.

This chain links TRBV11-2 with TRBJ2-7; unclear D gene. The CDR3 runs 14 residues. Trimming cost V 5 bases and J 6 bases, with 17 bases left between them. Germline assignment: CDR1 SGHAT and CDR2 FQNNGV. CDR3 sequence: CASSPSNTAGEQYF. CDR3 nucleotides: TGTGCCAGCAGCCCATCCAACACCGCCGGCGAGCAGTACTTC. Based on the CDR3 plus reference TRBV11-2 and TRBJ2-7, the full variable domain is EAGVAQSPRYKIIEKRQSVAFWCNPISGHATLYWYQQILGQGPKLLIQFQNNGVVDDSQLPKDRFSAERLKGVDSTLKIQPAKLEDSAVYLCASSPSNTAGEQYFGPGTRLTVT.

The J gene is TRBJ1-1, the V gene TRBV19; D gene ambiguous. Trimming cost V 4 bases and J 5 bases, with 17 bases left between them. The CDR3 spans 15 residues. Germline loops: CDR1 LNHDA, CDR2 SQIVND (reference sequence). CDR3 DNA sequence: TGTGCCAGTAGTAAGGTCGACCCGCCCGCGACTGAAGCTTTCTTT. Its translation: CASSKVDPPATEAFF.

The sample holds a few counts of this clone. This chain links TRBV30 with TRBJ2-5; TRBD2 might be the D (5 bases). In germline, CDR1 is GTSNPN, CDR2 SVGIG (reference sequence). V was clipped by 8 bases and J by 6 bases, with 22 bases between them. The CDR3 extends over 14 amino acids. CDR3 nucleotide sequence: TGTGCCCACGGATCTCTGGGGAGCGCGCAGACCCAGTACTTC. Encoded protein: CAHGSLGSAQTQYF.

This chain uses TRBV4-1 with TRBJ2-7; D gene uncertain. V was pared by 1 base and J by 2 bases, with 9 bases between. Per the germline V gene, CDR1 is MGHRA and CDR2 is YSYEKL. There are 14 residues in the CDR3. DNA of the CDR3: TGCGCCAGCAGCCAAGTCGTGGGAACCTACGAGCAGTACTTC. It yields the protein CASSQVVGTYEQYF.

The chain combines TRBV23-1 with TRBJ2-5, with D possibly TRBD2 on 9 matching bases. TRBV23-1 is assigned to the ORF class and has an uncertain function. This CDR3 has 20 residues. Trimming pared 2 bases from V and 11 bases from J, leaving 36 bases between. The chain's CDR3 is CASSQGLLRAGGPQGEEQYF. The CDR3 DNA reads as TGCGCCAGCAGTCAAGGGCTACTAAGAGCGGGGGGCCCACAGGGGGAAGAGCAGTACTTC.

The chain carries TRBV6-1 and TRBJ2-2, with D possibly being TRBD1 (6 bases). CDR1 is MNHNS and CDR2 is SASEGT in the germline V gene. There are 10 residues in the CDR3. The CDR3 bases are TGTGCTACAGGGCCCGGGGAGCTGTTTTTT. This sequence encodes CATGPGELFF.

This clone was detected a few times. The chain joins TRBV11-2 to TRBJ1-2; unclear D gene. Per germline, CDR1 SGHAT and CDR2 FQNNGV. The CDR3 spans 13 residues. V shed 0 bases and J shed 13 bases, with 15 bases lying between them. This CDR3 reads CASSLDRGSSLTF. The CDR3 coding sequence is TGTGCCAGCAGCTTAGATCGAGGGTCCTCCCTCACCTTC.

This CDR3 reads CSVDPPGDGYTF. The CDR3 DNA reads TGCAGCGTTGATCCCCCAGGGGACGGCTACACCTTC. The rearrangement uses TRBV29-1 and TRBJ1-2; D might be TRBD1 (6 bases). CDR1 and CDR2 (germline): SQVTM, ANQGSEA. This CDR3 comprises 12 residues. Trimming removed 3 bases at V and 8 bases at J, with 13 bases between.

This CDR3 is CASSGGRQGVSPLHF. CDR3 coding DNA: TGTGCCAGCAGTGGCGGCCGACAGGGTGTATCACCCCTCCACTTT. V is TRBV6-1 and J is TRBJ1-6; 7 nucleotides match TRBD1. The CDR3 runs 15 residues. CDR1 is MNHNS, CDR2 SASEGT, per germline. V lost 4 bases, J lost 10 bases, and 10 bases stayed unmatched.

Only one count was recorded for this clone. The chain employs TRBV7-8 and TRBJ2-2; D is possibly TRBD1 (6 bases). CDR3 length: 15 residues. The V and J ends lost 5 bases and 6 bases respectively, with 16 bases between them. Germline V lookup: CDR1 SGHVS, CDR2 FQNEAQ. The CDR3 region has the DNA TGTGCCAGCAGCCCCGTCGGACAGTGGGCCGGGGAGCTGTTTTTT. It yields the protein CASSPVGQWAGELFF.

This clone has a handful of counts. In DNA form, the CDR3 reads TGTGCCAGCAGTCTATTGACAGGGGGGTCACCCCTCCACTTT. Amino acid sequence: CASSLLTGGSPLHF. The chain uses TRBV6-1 and TRBJ1-6, with TRBD1 matching 9 bases. The V gene end was trimmed by 5 bases and the J gene end by 10 bases; junction bases not matched to a gene: 6. This CDR3 comprises 14 residues. CDR1 and CDR2 (germline): MNHNS, SASEGT.

J is TRBJ1-4 and V is TRBV6-1, with TRBD1 as a possible D gene (5 bases). Germline CDR1 reads MNHNS; CDR2 reads SASEGT. There are 14 residues in the CDR3. V was clipped by 4 bases and J by 7 bases, with 13 bases between them. The DNA for the CDR3 is TGTGCCAGCAGTGCGGGGGGAAGCAGTGAAAAACTGTTTTTT. It encodes CASSAGGSSEKLFF.

The chain uses TRBV19 and TRBJ1-1; the D gene is possibly TRBD1 (6 bases). With 0 bases removed from V and 0 bases from J, the gap between germline ends came to 17 bases. The germline CDR1 and CDR2 sequences are LNHDA and SQIVND (reference sequence). The CDR3 totals 18 residues. The CDR3 here is CASSIEGANLGMNTEAFF. The CDR3 nucleotides are TGTGCCAGTAGTATAGAGGGGGCCAATCTGGGGATGAACACTGAAGCTTTCTTT.

V usage is TRBV5-4 and J usage is TRBJ2-2; 9 bases align to TRBD1. V shed 3 bases and J 2 bases; nucleotides not matched to a gene: 8. Germline V gives CDR1 SGHNT, CDR2 YYREEE (reference sequence). This CDR3 comprises 17 residues. The CDR3 bases are TGTGCCAGCAGCTCGGGAAGGGACAGGGCTAACACCGGGGAGCTGTTTTTT. This encodes CASSSGRDRANTGELFF.

The V gene is TRBV5-1, the J gene TRBJ1-6; D not certain. This CDR3 contains 16 residues. V shed 0 bases and J shed 8 bases, with 15 bases lying between them. Germline V gene lookup returns CDR1 SGHRS and CDR2 YFSETQ. The CDR3 sequence: CASSLASSGTDSPLHF. The CDR3 DNA is TGCGCCAGCAGCTTGGCCAGTTCTGGTACGGATTCACCCCTCCACTTT.

The V gene is TRBV6-5, the J gene TRBJ1-1; D call uncertain. Germline lookup yields CDR1 MNHEY and CDR2 SVGAGI. V lost 6 bases and J lost 3, with 5 bases in between. The CDR3 runs to 11 residues. CDR3 amino acids: CASSQHTEAFF. DNA for the CDR3: TGTGCCAGCAGCCAACACACTGAAGCTTTCTTT.

Of note for this clone: Different DNA sequences within this sample yield the same CDR3. The rearrangement links TRBV15 to TRBJ2-1; no clear D. The CDR3 is 15 amino acids. Looked up from germline, CDR1 is LNHNV and CDR2 is YYDKDF (reference sequence). The ends were cut back, 0 bases at V and 3 bases at J, with 9 bases in the middle. CDR3 loop: CATSRDSDRYNEQFF. The CDR3, as DNA: TGTGCCACCAGCAGAGACAGTGACCGCTACAATGAGCAGTTCTTC.

The V and J genes are TRBV18 and TRBJ1-1; D may be TRBD1 (5 bases). The CDR3 extends over 14 amino acids. Germline values: CDR1 KGHSH, CDR2 LQKENI. Trimming took 3 bases from V and 0 from J, leaving 8 bases between them. CDR3 region: CASSPTVLNTEAFF. DNA for the CDR3: TGTGCCAGCTCACCGACAGTTCTGAACACTGAAGCTTTCTTT. Supplemented by reference TRBV18 and TRBJ1-1, the full variable domain reads NAGVMQNPRHLVRRRGQEARLRCSPMKGHSHVYWYRQLPEEGLKFMVYLQKENIIDESGMPKERFSAEFPKEGPSILRIQQVVRGDSAAYFCASSPTVLNTEAFFGQGTRLTVV.

The chain combines TRBV2 with TRBJ2-5; D possibly corresponds to TRBD2 (5 bases). Germline loops: CDR1 SNHLY, CDR2 FYNNEI. V dropped 4 bases and J dropped 1 base, with 13 bases sitting between them. The CDR3 consists of 15 residues. CDR3 region: CASSVTGTVQETQYF. CDR3 DNA sequence: TGTGCCAGCAGTGTAACGGGAACCGTCCAAGAGACCCAGTACTTC.

The chain combines TRBV5-1 with TRBJ2-7, with D perhaps matching TRBD2 (5 bases). V gave up 6 bases and J gave up 0 bases, with 13 bases separating them. The CDR3 has 14 residues. Germline CDR1 reads SGHRS; CDR2 reads YFSETQ. The CDR3 spells CASKGGLSSYEQYF. The CDR3 DNA follows: TGCGCCAGCAAGGGCGGGTTGAGCTCCTACGAGCAGTACTTC.

This rearrangement joins TRBV7-2 to TRBJ2-3; 11 bases line up with TRBD2. The V and J ends lost 1 base and 4 bases, in that order; junction bases with no gene match: 7. In germline, CDR1 is SGHTA, CDR2 FQGNSA. The CDR3 loop spans 17 amino acids. The CDR3 DNA sequence: TGTGCCAGCAGCTTAGAACTAGCGGGGGAGTACCCAGATACGCAGTATTTT. This gives the protein CASSLELAGEYPDTQYF.

V is TRBV18 and J is TRBJ2-5; tentative D call: TRBD2 (6 bases). V was cut by 0 bases and J by 3 bases, with 8 bases left in between. CDR1 KGHSH and CDR2 LQKENI come from the germline V gene. The CDR3 runs 14 residues. In DNA, the CDR3 is TGTGCCAGCTCACCACCCGGGACTGAAGAGACCCAGTACTTC. Amino acid sequence: CASSPPGTEETQYF.

V gene TRBV4-3 combines with J gene TRBJ1-4; D perhaps matches TRBD1 (5 bases). Trimming stripped 0 bases from V and 8 bases from J, with 13 bases between. This CDR3 contains 15 residues. Germline-derived CDR1 and CDR2 are LGHNA and YSLEER. Written as DNA, the CDR3 is TGCGCCAGCAGCCAAGACGGGGGGGTCGGGGAAAAACTGTTTTTT. Protein product: CASSQDGGVGEKLFF.

Only one count was recorded for this clone. The rearrangement links TRBV5-4 to TRBJ2-2; D remains ambiguous. Germline V gene sequence: CDR1 SGHNT, CDR2 YYREEE (reference sequence). Trimming pared 3 bases from V and 5 bases from J, leaving 17 bases between. The CDR3 runs to 16 residues. CDR3 amino acids: CASSSLASRGTGELFF. As DNA, the CDR3 is TGTGCCAGCAGCTCCTTGGCATCCCGTGGGACCGGGGAGCTGTTTTTT. The variable domain in full, completed from reference TRBV5-4 and TRBJ2-2, reads ETGVTQSPTHLIKTRGQQVTLRCSSQSGHNTVSWYQQALGQGPQFIFQYYREEENGRGNFPPRFSGLQFPNYSSELNVNALELDDSALYLCASSSLASRGTGELFFGEGSRLTVL.

The chain links TRBV7-8 to TRBJ1-5; no reliable D call. CDR3 length: 13 residues. V was trimmed by 2 bases and J by 0 bases, leaving 2 bases between them. Germline assignment: CDR1 SGHVS and CDR2 FQNEAQ. As DNA, the CDR3 is TGTGCCAGCAGCTTAAGTAGCAATCAGCCCCAGCATTTT. It yields the protein CASSLSSNQPQHF.

For this clone: One end of the junction fails to match germline, which may point to a read error. The genes are TRBV7-7 and TRBJ2-3; D not resolved. The length of the CDR3 is 14 residues. The germline CDR1 and CDR2 sequences are SSHAT and FNYEAQ (reference sequence). The CDR3 DNA follows: TGTGCTAGCAGCCCCCGATGGGGCACAGATACGCAGTATTTT. Amino acids: CASSPRWGTDTQYF.

The chain combines TRBV5-1 with TRBJ1-1; 7 nucleotides line up with TRBD1. This CDR3 spans 14 amino acids. Germline CDR1 SGHRS, CDR2 YFSETQ. Losses at the gene ends were 4 bases for V and 1 base for J; bases not matched to a gene: 4. Here the CDR3 DNA reads TGCGCCAGCAGCCTAACAGGGGAGAACACTGAAGCTTTCTTT. Its translation: CASSLTGENTEAFF.

The genes are TRBV5-4 and TRBJ2-2, with unresolved D. There are 13 residues in the CDR3. CDR1 is SGHNT and CDR2 is YYREEE in the germline V gene (reference sequence). V was shortened by 2 bases and J by 6 bases, with 8 bases between the two germline ends. DNA for the CDR3: TGTGCCAGCAGCTTTGCGCGCTCCGGGGAGCTGTTTTTT. This gives the protein CASSFARSGELFF.